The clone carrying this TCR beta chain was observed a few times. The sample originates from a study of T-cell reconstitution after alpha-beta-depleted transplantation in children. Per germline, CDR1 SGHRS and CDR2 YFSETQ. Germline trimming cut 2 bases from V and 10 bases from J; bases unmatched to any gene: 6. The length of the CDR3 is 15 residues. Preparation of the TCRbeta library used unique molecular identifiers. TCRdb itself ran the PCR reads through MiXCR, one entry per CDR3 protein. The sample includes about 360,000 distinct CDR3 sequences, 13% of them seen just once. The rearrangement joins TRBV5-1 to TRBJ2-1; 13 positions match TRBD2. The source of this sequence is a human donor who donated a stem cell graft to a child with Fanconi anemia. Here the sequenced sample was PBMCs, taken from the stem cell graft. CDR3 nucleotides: TGCGCCAGCAGCTTAGCCGGGACTAGCGGGGACGAGCAGTTCTTC. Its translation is CASSLAGTSGDEQFF.